The 22 T cell receptor beta chains reported below all come from one sample, sequenced in a study of blood T cell repertoires in COVID-19. Only in-frame clones appear in the TCRdb table, and some are missing; sequencing was by immunoSEQ multiplex PCR. The table shows 150,000 or so clones, with around 80% occurring only once. The sequenced sample was PBMCs or T cells enriched from blood (not recorded which). These TCRs come from a man aged 50-60 years who had recovered from COVID-19.

The chain is built from TRBV7-3 and TRBJ2-5, with a tentative D call TRBD2 (5 bases). CDR1 SGHTA and CDR2 FQGTGA come from the germline V gene. The CDR3 loop spans 13 amino acids. V gave up 8 bases and J gave up 1 base, with 11 bases separating them. Here the CDR3 reads CASAKGVQETQYF. The CDR3 DNA sequence: TGTGCCAGCGCCAAGGGAGTCCAAGAGACCCAGTACTTC.

This rearrangement joins TRBV29-1 to TRBJ2-1; 8 bases are a match to TRBD2. The CDR3 is 14 residues long. Germline trimming cut 6 bases from V and 5 bases from J; bases unmatched to any gene: 9. From germline, CDR1 is SQVTM and CDR2 ANQGSEA. The CDR3 DNA sequence: TGCAGCGTCCGAGCGGGGGCCGTCCACAATGAGCAGTTCTTC. Encoded protein: CSVRAGAVHNEQFF.

The gene calls are TRBV5-1 and TRBJ2-7; 11 nucleotides match TRBD1. Germline lookup yields CDR1 SGHRS and CDR2 YFSETQ. This CDR3 region has 15 residues. With 0 bases clipped from V and 2 bases from J, the junction kept 1 base outside the gene matches. The CDR3 DNA reads as TGCGCCAGCAGCTTGGGGGGACAGGGGGCCTACGAGCAGTACTTC. This encodes CASSLGGQGAYEQYF.

This chain connects TRBV7-8 to TRBJ1-1, with D possibly matching TRBD1 (6 bases). The CDR3 contains 15 residues. From germline, CDR1 is SGHVS and CDR2 FQNEAQ. V dropped 0 bases and J dropped 8 bases, with 16 bases sitting between them. The CDR3 DNA reads as TGTGCCAGCAGCTTAGCGGTCTGGTCTCAGGGGGAAGCTTTCTTT. It specifies CASSLAVWSQGEAFF.

The rearrangement joins TRBV19 to TRBJ2-3; D gene ambiguous. Per the germline V gene, CDR1 is LNHDA and CDR2 is SQIVND (reference sequence). CDR3 length: 14 residues. V was cut by 3 bases and J by 1 base, with 8 bases left in between. The CDR3 is CASSIGGRTDTQYF. The CDR3 DNA reads as TGTGCCAGTAGTATTGGCGGTCGCACAGATACGCAGTATTTT. The full variable domain, with the rest looked up from reference TRBV19 and TRBJ2-3, is DGGITQSPKYLFRKEGQNVTLSCEQNLNHDAMYWYRQDPGQGLRLIYYSQIVNDFQKGDIAEGYSVSREKKESFPLTVTSAQKNPTAFYLCASSIGGRTDTQYFGPGTRLTVL.

The CDR3 loop is CASSLDRGGSPLHF. DNA of the CDR3: TGTGCCAGCAGCTTAGACAGGGGAGGATCACCCCTCCACTTT. This rearrangement joins TRBV7-3 to TRBJ1-6; 8 bases agree with TRBD1. CDR1 is SGHTA, CDR2 FQGTGA, per germline. With 2 bases clipped from V and 10 bases from J, the junction kept 4 bases outside the gene matches. The CDR3 spans 14 residues.

The sample holds a few counts of this clone. The chain carries TRBV7-3 and TRBJ2-2; 7 bases are shared with TRBD2. Germline V CDR1 and CDR2: SGHTA, FQGTGA. CDR3 length: 17 amino acids. V was pared by 5 bases and J by 3 bases, with 12 bases of the junction left unmatched. CDR3 nucleotide sequence: TGTGCCAGCAGCCCGTCGGGGAGGGGCCCTTACACCGGGGAGCTGTTTTTT. It encodes CASSPSGRGPYTGELFF.

The genes are TRBV12-5 and TRBJ2-3, with D possibly being TRBD2 (6 bases). Deletions cut 5 bases from V and 2 bases from J, with 17 bases between. The length of the CDR3 is 16 residues. CDR1 is LGHNT and CDR2 is FRNRAP in the germline V gene. CDR3 nucleotide sequence: TGTGCTAGTGGTAACCCCTCAGGGACTTTCACAGATACGCAGTATTTT. Translation gives CASGNPSGTFTDTQYF.

The CDR3 reads CSVEADFTGDTQYF. DNA for the CDR3: TGCAGCGTTGAAGCGGACTTTACGGGAGATACGCAGTATTTT. The J gene is TRBJ2-3, the V gene TRBV29-1, with a tentative D call TRBD2 (5 bases). In germline, CDR1 is SQVTM, CDR2 ANQGSEA. The length of the CDR3 is 14 residues. Trimming took off 1 base at V and 5 bases at J, with 13 bases between the two ends.

V gene TRBV27 combines with J gene TRBJ2-2; D uncertain. This CDR3 contains 18 residues. V lost 1 base to trimming and J lost 0 bases, with 15 bases between them. Germline V lookup: CDR1 MNHEY, CDR2 SMNVEV (reference sequence). This CDR3 is CASSLFSPRSANTGELFF. The CDR3 DNA reads TGTGCCAGCAGTTTATTTTCCCCGCGGAGCGCGAACACCGGGGAGCTGTTTTTT.

This chain joins TRBV18 and TRBJ1-6, with D uncertain. The germline V gene encodes CDR1 KGHSH and CDR2 LQKENI. The ends were cut back, 6 bases at V and 8 bases at J, with 5 bases in the middle. The CDR3 sequence is 11 residues long. The CDR3 DNA is TGTGCCAGCTCCCGGGATTCACCCCTCCACTTT. Its translation is CASSRDSPLHF.

This clone occurred once. V gene TRBV30 combines with J gene TRBJ1-2; no reliable D call. V was clipped by 4 bases and J by 0 bases, with 6 bases between them. CDR3 size: 12 residues. CDR1 and CDR2 (germline): GTSNPN, SVGIG (reference sequence). CDR3 sequence: CAWTVTNYGYTF. Written as DNA, the CDR3 is TGTGCCTGGACAGTAACTAACTATGGCTACACCTTC.

The rearrangement joins TRBV15 to TRBJ2-7; a weak D match, TRBD2 (6 bases). V lost 1 base, J lost 3 bases, and 7 bases lay in between. CDR1 LNHNV and CDR2 YYDKDF come from the germline V gene (reference sequence). CDR3 size: 13 residues. CDR3 coding DNA: TGTGCCACCAGCAGAGCGGGGGTCTACGAGCAGTACTTC. Its protein is CATSRAGVYEQYF.

V gene TRBV7-3 combines with J gene TRBJ2-2, with D uncertain. In germline, CDR1 is SGHTA, CDR2 FQGTGA. The CDR3 consists of 13 residues. Trimming removed 5 bases at V and 2 bases at J, with 6 bases between. DNA for the CDR3: TGTGCCAGCAGCGTCTACAACACCGGGGAGCTGTTTTTT. It encodes CASSVYNTGELFF.

The chain couples TRBV3-1 (or the pseudogene TRBV3-2) to TRBJ1-5; 8 nucleotides agree with TRBD1. The CDR3 consists of 14 residues. V dropped 4 bases and J dropped 6; count of bases not matched to a gene: 5. Per the germline V gene, CDR1 is LGHDT and CDR2 is YNNKEL (reference sequence). CDR3 region: CASSPDRVGQPQHF. CDR3 bases: TGTGCCAGCAGCCCGGACAGGGTGGGTCAGCCCCAGCATTTT.

V and J are TRBV24-1 and TRBJ1-4, with 8 positions matching TRBD1. V shed 0 bases and J 6 bases; nucleotides not matched to a gene: 8. Per the germline V gene, CDR1 is KGHDR and CDR2 is SFDVKD. The CDR3 contains 17 residues. CDR3 residues: CATSDLRTGTGHEKLFF. In nucleotides, the CDR3 is TGTGCCACCAGTGATTTGCGGACCGGGACAGGACATGAAAAACTGTTTTTT.

The rearrangement links TRBV11-2 to TRBJ2-7; D is undetermined. V lost 2 bases and J lost 5, with 4 bases in between. Germline values: CDR1 SGHAT, CDR2 FQNNGV. This CDR3 spans 11 amino acids. CDR3 DNA sequence: TGTGCCAGCAGCTTATCGGACGAGCAGTACTTC. Translated, it gives CASSLSDEQYF.

The sample holds a few counts of this clone. This chain links TRBV12-3 or TRBV12-4 with TRBJ1-2; the D gene is possibly TRBD1 (5 bases). This CDR3 is 13 amino acids long. The ends were cut back, 8 bases at V and 2 bases at J, with 12 bases in the middle. This CDR3 is CASQFTGNYGYTF. CDR3 bases: TGTGCCAGCCAATTCACAGGAAACTATGGCTACACCTTC.

The V call is TRBV28, the J call TRBJ1-2; tentative D call: TRBD1 (6 bases). The germline V gene has CDR1 MDHEN and CDR2 SYDVKM. Between the trimmed V and J ends, which lost 3 bases and 1 base, there was a span of 9 bases. CDR3 size: 14 residues. The CDR3 DNA reads as TGTGCCAGCAGTTTCCTAGGGGGTAACTATGGCTACACCTTC. Protein: CASSFLGGNYGYTF.

This clone was seen a single time. Written as DNA, the CDR3 is TGCAGCGTTGGAGGTCTAGCGGGCAACACAGATACGCAGTATTTT. The encoded protein is CSVGGLAGNTDTQYF. This sequence joins TRBV29-1 and TRBJ2-3; TRBD2 matches 8 bases. The CDR3 is 15 amino acids. Germline V gives CDR1 SQVTM, CDR2 ANQGSEA. V was pared by 4 bases and J by 2 bases, with 8 bases of the junction left unmatched.

This clone has only a few counts. V and J are TRBV6-5 and TRBJ1-1; tentative D call: TRBD1 (5 bases). Looked up from germline, CDR1 is MNHEY and CDR2 is SVGAGI. V lost 0 bases to trimming and J lost 2 bases, with 13 bases between them. The CDR3 length is 16 residues. The CDR3 region has the DNA TGTGCCAGCAGTTACTCGATAGGACACAGAAACACTGAAGCTTTCTTT. It is translated as CASSYSIGHRNTEAFF.

The rearrangement links TRBV5-8 to TRBJ2-1; 7 bases are shared with TRBD1. CDR3 size: 14 residues. The germline CDR1 and CDR2 sequences are SGHTS and YDEGEE. The V and J ends lost 7 bases and 5 bases, in that order; junction bases with no gene match: 9. The chain's CDR3 is CASLKGAFNNEQFF. CDR3 nucleotide sequence: TGTGCCAGCTTAAAGGGGGCCTTCAACAATGAGCAGTTCTTC.